This T cell receptor (beta chain) was sequenced during a study of cytomegalovirus exposure and HLA in healthy donors. V lost 2 bases and J 3 bases, leaving 5 bases between the germline ends. The CDR3 has 13 residues. Germline CDR1 SGHTA, CDR2 FQGNSA. Clones were sequenced by immunoSEQ multiplex PCR, and TCRdb holds only the in-frame ones, with some missing. This table holds roughly 200,000 clones, roughly four fifths found once. On this clone itself: What it binds is not known.

Study findings and constraints: Cytomegalovirus-associated TCR beta chains were listed, numbering over 150. According to a later analysis, TCR clusters from the first cohort tended to co-occur in the roughly 110 validation repertoires.

J is TRBJ2-1 and V is TRBV7-2, with a possible D match to TRBD1 (5 bases). The sample taken for sequencing was PBMCs. The TCR sequence derives from a woman younger than 35 in good health and CMV-seropositive. The DNA of the CDR3 is TGTGCCAGCAGCTTACAGGGCTACAATGAGCAGTTCTTC. This translates into CASSLQGYNEQFF.